This T cell receptor (beta chain) was sequenced during a study of control samples from healthy donors and cancer patients. The CDR3 sequence is 12 residues long. The germline V and J ends were trimmed by 2 bases and 7 bases, with 5 bases remaining between them. The germline CDR1 and CDR2 sequences are LNHDA and SQIVND (reference sequence). The method was immunoSEQ multiplex PCR; TCRdb's version includes in-frame clones alone and lacks a portion of them. The data contain about 21,000 clones, around four fifths of them singletons. V and J are TRBV19 and TRBJ1-4; no definite D call. The TCR comes from a man aged 60-69 years with colorectal cancer. Sequences were obtained from PBMCs. DNA of the CDR3: TGTGCCAGTAGTATAATCGGTGAAAAACTGTTTTTT. Translating it yields CASSIIGEKLFF.